This T cell receptor (beta chain) was recorded in a study of shared clonotypes between healthy human individuals. How the authors handled the data: Junction-only sequences without quality scores were provided by ImmunoSEQ, so filtering was different. Profiled with immunoSEQ multiplex PCR; TCRdb holds only in-frame clones, not every one. The V and J calls and clone size come from that table; D and trimming were worked out from the DNA. This table holds about 490,000 clones, around 79% found once. Trimming took 6 bases from V and 1 from J, leaving 24 bases between them. The CDR3 has 19 amino acids. CDR1 and CDR2 (germline): SGHVS, FQNEAQ. None of the donors, who were healthy HIV-negative adults, had recently had acute infections or vaccinations.

This sequence originates from a woman in her thirties or forties in good health. Some clones in this sample may be carry-over from other donors' samples. The gene calls are TRBV7-8 and TRBJ2-2; D may be TRBD1 or TRBD2 (5 bases each). Sequencing was carried out using PBMCs. The chain's CDR3 is CASSPERGNVLRNTGELFF. The CDR3 region has the DNA TGTGCCAGCAGTCCCGAGAGGGGTAACGTCTTACGGAACACCGGGGAGCTGTTTTTT.